Listed below are T cell receptor beta chains from one sample, sequenced in a study of blood T cells in healthy people across ages. TCRdb called the 5' RACE reads again in MiXCR, with one record for every CDR3 protein. The data hold about a million distinct CDR3 sequences, with 35% to 45% observed a single time. Sequenced: blood. The receptor set was obtained from a man aged 18 to 29 in good health. Both conserved end residues are part of each CDR3. A D gene is named only where the DNA matches it firmly. Clone size is stated in some rows and not others, as once, few, many or a class when expanded.

NA few TRBJ1-5 TRBV6-5 CASSARVDQPQHF TGTGCCAGCAGTGCCAGGGTTGATCAGCCCCAGCATTTT
TRBD1 few TRBJ1-6 TRBV7-6 CASSLSRDRGKSPLHF TGTGCCAGCAGCTTAAGCCGGGACAGGGGGAAATCACCCCTCCACTTT
NA once TRBJ2-7 TRBV5-1 CASSLFEGGLYEQYF TGCGCCAGCAGCTTATTCGAGGGGGGTTTATACGAGCAGTACTTC
NA many TRBJ1-1 TRBV4-3 CASSVDQGVGTEAFF TGCGCCAGCAGCGTTGACCAAGGGGTGGGCACTGAAGCTTTCTTT
NA few TRBJ1-1 TRBV3-1 CASSQEISRQGRAFF TGTGCCAGCAGCCAAGAAATTTCGAGGCAGGGGAGAGCTTTCTTT
TRBD1 NA TRBJ1-2 TRBV27 CARSFWPGGGYTF TGTGCCCGCAGTTTTTGGCCAGGGGGTGGCTACACCTTC
TRBD2 NA TRBJ2-3 TRBV7-2 CASSFVAGGTDTQYF TGTGCCAGCAGCTTTGTAGCGGGGGGCACAGATACGCAGTATTTT
NA NA TRBJ1-4 TRBV20-1 CSASRQGSNENEKLFF TGCAGTGCTAGTCGGCAGGGGTCTAATGAAAATGAAAAACTGTTTTTT
NA NA TRBJ1-1 TRBV27 CASSPRPGVQNTEAFF TGTGCCAGCAGTCCCCGACCCGGGGTCCAGAACACTGAAGCTTTCTTT
NA few TRBJ1-2 TRBV16 CASSQSPRRRYGYTF TGTGCCAGCAGCCAATCTCCCAGGCGTAGGTATGGCTACACCTTC
TRBD1 NA TRBJ2-5 TRBV27 CASSFRDRVETQYF TGTGCCAGCAGTTTCCGGGACAGGGTAGAGACCCAGTACTTC
NA few TRBJ2-5 TRBV20-1 CSARDVVGGQETQYF TGCAGTGCTAGAGATGTGGTAGGGGGGCAAGAGACCCAGTACTTC
NA NA TRBJ2-4 TRBV9 CANSAPDSLAKNIQYF TGTGCCAACAGCGCACCAGACAGTCTAGCCAAAAACATTCAGTACTTC
NA NA TRBJ1-2 TRBV12-3/TRBV12-4 CATATANYGYTF TGTGCCACCGCGACAGCGAACTATGGCTACACCTTC
NA few TRBJ1-1 TRBV5-6 CASSFANRLGTEAFF TGTGCCAGCAGCTTTGCCAATCGGCTAGGGACTGAAGCTTTCTTT
NA NA TRBJ1-5 TRBV18 CASPPVTNPNQPQHF TGTGCCAGCCCACCAGTAACTAACCCCAATCAGCCCCAGCATTTT
NA few TRBJ1-1 TRBV12-3/TRBV12-4 CASIRNGVTGENTEAFF TGTGCCAGTATTCGAAACGGGGTTACAGGAGAGAACACTGAAGCTTTCTTT
NA NA TRBJ2-1 TRBV7-2 CASSLPGYSYNEQFF TGTGCCAGCAGCTTACCAGGGTACTCCTACAATGAGCAGTTCTTC
NA NA TRBJ1-2 TRBV2 CASSPRDMGNYGYTF TGTGCCAGCAGTCCCCGGGACATGGGAAATTATGGCTACACCTTC
NA NA TRBJ1-4 TRBV25-1 CASSQRAANEKLFF TGTGCCAGCAGTCAAAGGGCGGCTAATGAAAAACTGTTTTTT
NA few TRBJ1-2 TRBV27 CAGSPSGQLGGYTF TGTGCCGGCAGTCCGTCAGGACAGCTCGGTGGCTACACCTTC
NA NA TRBJ2-1 TRBV7-2 CASGLRVTYNEQFF TGTGCCAGCGGACTAAGGGTGACATACAATGAGCAGTTCTTC
NA NA TRBJ1-1 TRBV12-3/TRBV12-4 CASSPRLGNSEAFF TGTGCCAGCAGTCCACGGTTAGGGAACAGTGAAGCTTTCTTT
NA NA TRBJ1-5 TRBV4-3 CASSQDRKGTQPQHF TGCGCCAGCAGCCAAGATCGGAAAGGTACTCAGCCCCAGCATTTT
NA NA TRBJ1-1 TRBV15 CATGLQAGWMGTEAFF TGTGCCACCGGGCTACAGGCAGGGTGGATGGGCACTGAAGCTTTCTTT
TRBD2 NA TRBJ2-3 TRBV3-1 CASSQAWSVGGGRGSTDTQYF TGTGCCAGCAGCCAAGCCTGGAGCGTTGGAGGTGGGCGGGGGAGCACAGATACGCAGTATTTT
NA NA TRBJ1-2 TRBV12-3/TRBV12-4 CAQYEPGSHGYTF TGTGCCCAATATGAACCCGGTAGCCATGGCTACACCTTC